A single TCR beta chain is shown here with its context. These data belong to a study of blood T cell repertoires in COVID-19. With 2 bases removed from V and 1 base from J, the gap between germline ends came to 6 bases. Germline loops: CDR1 KGHSH, CDR2 LQKENI. This CDR3 is 13 amino acids long. Source study methods: Cell counts per sample came from amplifying reference gene primers. The repertoire was sequenced with immunoSEQ multiplex PCR; TCRdb's copy has only in-frame clones and lacks some. D and trimming come from the DNA, and the V and J calls and clone size come from that table. The data contain about 270,000 clones, about nine tenths of them singletons.

J is TRBJ2-7 and V is TRBV18; possible D gene TRBD2, 5 bases. This TCR was sampled from a woman in her 40s with acute COVID-19. Sequenced input: PBMCs or T cells enriched from blood (not recorded which). CDR3 protein: CASSPGLSYEQYF. The CDR3 bases are TGTGCCAGCTCACCAGGACTTTCCTACGAGCAGTACTTC.